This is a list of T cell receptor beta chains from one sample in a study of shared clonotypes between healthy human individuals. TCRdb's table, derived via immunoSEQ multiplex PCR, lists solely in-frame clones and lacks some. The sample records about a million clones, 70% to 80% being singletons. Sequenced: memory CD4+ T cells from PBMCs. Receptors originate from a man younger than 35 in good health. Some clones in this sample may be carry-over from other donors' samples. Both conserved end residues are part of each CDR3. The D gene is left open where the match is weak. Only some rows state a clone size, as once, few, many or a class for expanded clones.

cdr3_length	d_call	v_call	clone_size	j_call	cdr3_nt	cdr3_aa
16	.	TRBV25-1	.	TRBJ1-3	TGTGCCAGCAGTGTCGCGGGGTCTAGGCTTGGAAACACCATATATTTT	CASSVAGSRLGNTIYF
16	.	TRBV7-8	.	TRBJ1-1	TGTGCCAGCACCGCAGTGTACTCCCGGCCCAACACTGAAGCTTTCTTT	CASTAVYSRPNTEAFF
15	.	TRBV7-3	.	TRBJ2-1	TGTGCCAGCAGCTTAGTTTCGGAACGAAACAATGAGCAGTTCTTC	CASSLVSERNNEQFF
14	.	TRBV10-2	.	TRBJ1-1	TGCGCCAGCAGCTCACAGGGTTTCGGTTCTGAAGCTTTCTTT	CASSSQGFGSEAFF
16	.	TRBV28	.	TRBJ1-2	TGTGCCAGCAGTTTGGGGTTGGGGCGCGTAAACTATGGCTACACCTTC	CASSLGLGRVNYGYTF
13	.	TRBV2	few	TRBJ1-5	TGTGCCAGCAGCGACAGTCAATCATCGCCCCAGCATTTT	CASSDSQSSPQHF
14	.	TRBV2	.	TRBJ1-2	TGTGCCAGCAGGGAACGGGACCGAAACTATGGCTACACCTTC	CASRERDRNYGYTF
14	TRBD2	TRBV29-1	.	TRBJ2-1	TGCAGCGTGGGTGTCCGGAGCGGGAGCTATGAGCAGTTCTTC	CSVGVRSGSYEQFF
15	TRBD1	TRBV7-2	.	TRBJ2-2	TGTGCCAGCAGCCCCAGGAACAGGGGAACCGGGGAGCTGTTTTTT	CASSPRNRGTGELFF
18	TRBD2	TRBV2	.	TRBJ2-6	TGTGCCAGCAGTGTGGAGCGGGAGCACGTTACTGGGGCCAACGTCCTGACTTTC	CASSVEREHVTGANVLTF
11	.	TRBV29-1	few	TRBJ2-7	TGCAGCGTGGAGGGAGCCTACGAGCAGTACTTC	CSVEGAYEQYF
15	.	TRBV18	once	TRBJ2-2	TGTGCCAGCTCACCACCTAGCGCGAACACCGGGGAGCTGTTTTTT	CASSPPSANTGELFF
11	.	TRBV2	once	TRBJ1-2	TGTGCCAGCACCGTCCAGATGGGCTACACCTTC	CASTVQMGYTF
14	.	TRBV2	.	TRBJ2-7	TGTGCCAGCAGTCCCGCCCAGGGAACCTACGAGCAGTACTTC	CASSPAQGTYEQYF
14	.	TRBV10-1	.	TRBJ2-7	TGCGCCAGCAGTGAGTCGAGGCCCCACTACGAGCAGTACTTC	CASSESRPHYEQYF
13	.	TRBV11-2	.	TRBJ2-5	TGTGCCAGCAGCTTATCCAGGGTAGAGACCCAGTACTTC	CASSLSRVETQYF
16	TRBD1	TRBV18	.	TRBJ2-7	TGTGCCAGCTCACCCACCCTAGGACAGGGAATGTACGAGCAGTACTTC	CASSPTLGQGMYEQYF
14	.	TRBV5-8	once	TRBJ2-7	TGTGCCAGCAGCCTACAGGGAGTAGGCTACGAGCAGTACTTC	CASSLQGVGYEQYF
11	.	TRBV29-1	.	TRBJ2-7	TGCAGCGTAGAAGGCTCCTACGAGCAGTACTTC	CSVEGSYEQYF
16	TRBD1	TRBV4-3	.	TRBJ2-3	TGCGCCAGCAGCCATGAAATCCGGGACAGGGGTGATCTTCGGTATTTT	CASSHEIRDRGDLRYF
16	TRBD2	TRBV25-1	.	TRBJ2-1	TGTGCCAGCAGTGACACAGCGGGGGGTTTTTACAATGAGCAGTTCTTC	CASSDTAGGFYNEQFF
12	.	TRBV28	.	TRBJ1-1	TGTGCCAGCGCTATAATGGACACTGAAGCTTTCTTT	CASAIMDTEAFF
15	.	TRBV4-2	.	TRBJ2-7	TGTGCCAGCAGCCAAGGCCAGGAGAGCTCCTACGAGCAGTACTTC	CASSQGQESSYEQYF
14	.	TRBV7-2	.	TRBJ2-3	TGTGCCAGCAGCCCCCCAGCCCGGGCAGATACGCAGTATTTT	CASSPPARADTQYF
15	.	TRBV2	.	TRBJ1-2	TGTGCCAGCAGTTATTTCGGGACGGCAAACTATGGCTACACCTTC	CASSYFGTANYGYTF
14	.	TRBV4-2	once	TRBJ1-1	TGTGCCAGCAGCCAAGATAGGGCGTCCACTGAAGCTTTCTTT	CASSQDRASTEAFF
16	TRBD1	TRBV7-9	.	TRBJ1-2	TGTGCCAGCAGCTTTTCCCGGACAGGGACTAACTATGGCTACACCTTC	CASSFSRTGTNYGYTF
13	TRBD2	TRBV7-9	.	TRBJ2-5	TGTGCCAGCAGCGGTAGCGGGAGAGAGACCCAGTACTTC	CASSGSGRETQYF
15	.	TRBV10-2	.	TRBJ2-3	TGCGCCAGCAGTGAGTTGGGGGGAGCGAGAGATACGCAGTATTTT	CASSELGGARDTQYF
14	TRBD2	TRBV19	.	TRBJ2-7	TGTGCCAGTAGTAGCGGTGCGGGAGGCTACGAGCAGTACTTC	CASSSGAGGYEQYF
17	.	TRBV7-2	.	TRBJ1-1	TGTGCCAGCAGCTTAGTGGGTCCGGGGATCGTGAACACTGAAGCTTTCTTT	CASSLVGPGIVNTEAFF
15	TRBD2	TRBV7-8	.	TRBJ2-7	TGTGCCAGCAGCTTAGAACTAGCGGGATCCTACGAGCAGTACTTC	CASSLELAGSYEQYF
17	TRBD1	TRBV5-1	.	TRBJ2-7	TGCGCCAGCAGCCACCGGACAGGGTTTTTTTCGTACGACGAGCAGTACTTC	CASSHRTGFFSYDEQYF
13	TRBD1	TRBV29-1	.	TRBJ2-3	TGCAGCGTCGGACAGGGGGTTGGAGATACGCAGTATTTT	CSVGQGVGDTQYF
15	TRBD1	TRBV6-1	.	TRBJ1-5	TGTGCCAGCAGAGGGACAGGGCTTGCCAATCAGCCCCAGCATTTT	CASRGTGLANQPQHF
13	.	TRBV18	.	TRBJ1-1	TGTGCCAGCTCCCTCACTTGGGGCGCTGAAGCTTTCTTT	CASSLTWGAEAFF
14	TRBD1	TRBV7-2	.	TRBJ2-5	TGTGCCAGCAGCTGGAACAGGGGACAAGAGACCCAGTACTTC	CASSWNRGQETQYF